This T cell receptor (beta chain) is drawn from a study of blood T cell repertoires in COVID-19. Study-wide background: The United States, Italy and Spain were the sources of the acute and convalescent COVID-19 samples.

CDR1 is SEHNR and CDR2 is FQNEAQ in the germline V gene (reference sequence). The V and J ends lost 3 bases and 0 bases, in that order; junction bases with no gene match: 3. The CDR3 length is 16 residues. Original handling: Reference gene primer amplification gave estimated nucleated cell counts. The method was immunoSEQ multiplex PCR; TCRdb's version includes in-frame clones alone and lacks a portion of them. V and J calls and clone size are those listed in that table; D and trimming were worked out from the DNA. The sample lists roughly 180,000 clones, about 76% occurring once. Sequencing was carried out using peripheral blood. The chain links TRBV7-9 to TRBJ1-4; 8 bases line up with TRBD1. The sequence was collected from a woman between 45 and 60 years old with active or convalescent COVID-19. CDR3 nucleotide sequence: TGTGCCAGCAGCTTCGGACAGGGAGCAACTAATGAAAAACTGTTTTTT. It specifies CASSFGQGATNEKLFF.